This T cell receptor beta chain was identified during a study of PD-1 blockade in classical Hodgkin lymphoma (dated by TCRdb to 2020 to 2021). For the study in its entirety: Nivolumab dosing was 3 mg/kg intravenously every 2 weeks, continuing until either disease progression or unacceptable toxicity. A peripheral blood immune signature of response to PD-1 blockade in classical Hodgkin lymphoma was defined using TCR beta sequencing and CyTOF.

Its CDR3 holds 16 amino acids, cysteine through phenylalanine. The retained sequence is limited to the CDR3, 48 bases, with the frame set at the first base. CDR1 and CDR2 were assigned from the germline V gene as SGHTA and FQGNSA. V loses 4 bases at its end and J loses 3 bases; junction bases beyond the gene matches: 9. What the work shows at the level of the full study, not this receptor alone: By C4D1, a significant rise was seen in CD4+ TCR diversity but not in CD8+ TCR diversity (p=0.0027 vs p=0.16), and the rise was most apparent among complete responders (p=0.02). Trial patients with a complete response had baseline diversity similar to that of newly diagnosed patients, while partial responders and progressors had significantly lower diversity. The study was restricted to a single clinical trial cohort, and the causes of repertoire differences, possibly disease activity or prior therapy, were left undefined. Newly diagnosed patients were reported to have lower baseline TCR diversity than healthy donors, and relapsed/refractory patients were reported to have lower baseline TCR diversity still. Lower diversity was observed in patients in whom nivolumab was started less than 1 year after ASCT, and these patients were excluded from later analyses so that confounding by immune reconstitution would be avoided.

This clone was observed a few times. It lacks a known antigen. It has no much larger one-base neighbor in the sample; base qualities were not kept. The Qiagen DNeasy kit was used to extract genomic DNA both from unsorted PBMCs and from the negatively selected CD4+ and CD8+ fractions. TCR beta CDR3 regions were subjected to amplification by immunoSEQ multiplex PCR with primers that anneal to V and J segments. A synthetic immune receptor repertoire was used to minimize amplification bias, and any residual bias was removed computationally once sequencing was done. The study's processing was this. Custom Python scripts were used to quantify repertoire diversity as the Shannon entropy index. Unsorted, CD4+ and CD8+ repertoires were analyzed separately, except for combined analyses in which CD4+ and CD8+ sequences were merged in silico. A clone counted as expanded when the clone's frequency after treatment rose at least 2-fold relative to C1D1, and clones undetected at baseline were given a pseudocount of 0.5. Singleton clones were defined as clones with 0 or 1 copy at C1D1, and non-singleton clones were defined as clones with 2 or more copies. Clones expanded in unsorted samples were labelled as CD4+, CD8+ or unknown by matching protein sequences in sorted samples from the same patient. Diversity changes from C1D1 to C4D1 were tested in paired samples using Wilcoxon tests. Drawn from immuneACCESS, this table holds only the in-frame rearrangements with V and J called that TCRdb kept. Clones are partly lost; checked studies trace under half to an unresolved V gene and leave the rest unexplained. The V and J calls and clone size come from that table; D and trimming were worked out from the DNA. This sample is represented by approximately 100,000 clones; 85% to 90% of them were singletons. The leading ten clones occupy under 8.5% of the sample.

The intended sense of this specimen's time point label: cycle 2 day 1 (C2D1) of nivolumab. Every trial patient had relapsed following autologous stem cell transplantation, and prior brentuximab vedotin exposure was what differed among cohorts A, B and C. The trial cohort was composed of over 50 patients with relapsed/refractory classical Hodgkin lymphoma, for whom complete response, partial response or progressive disease was recorded as best overall response. Single-agent nivolumab was administered to trial patients in the multi-cohort phase II CheckMate 205 trial. Best overall response was determined by an independent review committee according to the 2007 International Working Group response criteria. Trial PBMCs were obtained immediately prior to nivolumab initiation (C1D1) and on therapy at cycle 2 day 1 and cycle 4 day 1. Peripheral blood was collected in 8 mL Vacutainer Cell Preparation Tubes, from which PBMCs were isolated by centrifugation and then cryopreserved.

This sequence was found in a human donor with classical Hodgkin lymphoma. The chain uses TRBV7-2 and TRBJ1-5, and 7 junction bases match TRBD1. Here the sequenced sample was peripheral blood mononuclear cells (PBMCs), taken before the second cycle of nivolumab. The CDR3 reads CASSYGTAVNNQPQHF. The DNA sequence is as follows: TGTGCCAGCAGCTACGGGACAGCGGTCAACAATCAGCCCCAGCATTTT.